What follows describes a single T cell receptor beta chain. Its antigen is unknown. The libraries were made with immunoSEQ v3.0 at survey level. Sequencing was designed to cover roughly 35,000-55,000 T-cell genomes in each sample. Assay: immunoSEQ multiplex PCR; the TCRdb copy retains only in-frame clones and omits some. This sample carries some 28,000 clones, 95% of them seen once, and the ten largest clones take approximately 3%. This entry comes from a study of long-term antiretroviral therapy in people with HIV. Study-level results: Post-ART, diversity grew, though it stayed under transplant donor control levels.

Germline-derived CDR1 and CDR2 are SGHVS and FQNEAQ. The CDR3 is 16 amino acids. With 2 bases removed from V and 10 bases from J, the gap between germline ends came to 18 bases. A minimum of one pre-ART and two post-ART PBMC samples existed for each donor. The samples, holding roughly 1-11 million cryopreserved PBMC, were thawed before DNA extraction was carried out. The chain joins TRBV7-8 to TRBJ1-6, with D possibly TRBD1 on 5 matching bases. The TCR was taken from a man aged 50 to 59 with HIV. The specimen was unsorted PBMCs, collected 5.3 years after starting antiretroviral therapy. Here the CDR3 DNA reads TGTGCCAGCAGCTTACAAAACCGCGACAGAGCCTCACCCCTCCACTTT. Encoded protein: CASSLQNRDRASPLHF.